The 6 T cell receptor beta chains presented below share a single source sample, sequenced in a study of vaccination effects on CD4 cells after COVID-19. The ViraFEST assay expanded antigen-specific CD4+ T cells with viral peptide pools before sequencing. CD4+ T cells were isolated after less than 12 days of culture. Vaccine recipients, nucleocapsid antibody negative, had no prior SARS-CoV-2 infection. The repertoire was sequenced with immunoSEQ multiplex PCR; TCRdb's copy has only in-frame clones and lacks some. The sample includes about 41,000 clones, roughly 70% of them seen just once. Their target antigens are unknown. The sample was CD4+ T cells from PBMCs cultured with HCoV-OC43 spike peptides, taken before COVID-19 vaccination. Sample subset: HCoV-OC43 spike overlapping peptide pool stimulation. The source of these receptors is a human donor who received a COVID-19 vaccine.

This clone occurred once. The CDR3 here is CASTKGGAGANVLTF. The CDR3 bases are TGTGCCAGCACCAAAGGGGGGGCTGGGGCCAACGTCCTGACTTTC. The chain joins TRBV5-4 to TRBJ2-6; a possible D gene is TRBD2 (7 bases). The V and J ends lost 6 bases and 2 bases respectively, with 12 bases between them. In germline, CDR1 is SGHNT, CDR2 YYREEE (reference sequence). The CDR3 covers 15 residues.

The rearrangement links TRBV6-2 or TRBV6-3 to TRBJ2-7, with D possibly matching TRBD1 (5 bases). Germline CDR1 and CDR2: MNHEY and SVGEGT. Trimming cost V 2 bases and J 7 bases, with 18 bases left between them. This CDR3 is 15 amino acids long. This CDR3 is CASSYPSRTHREQYF. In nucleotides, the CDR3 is TGTGCCAGCAGTTACCCCTCAAGAACTCACAGGGAGCAGTACTTC.

The chain's CDR3 is CASSLQGTGELFF. CDR3 nucleotide sequence: TGTGCCAGCAGCTTGCAAGGAACCGGGGAGCTGTTTTTT. The rearrangement uses TRBV7-2 and TRBJ2-2; D is unresolved. The CDR3 sequence is 13 residues long. Trimming cost V 3 bases and J 5 bases, with 7 bases left between them. The germline V gene encodes CDR1 SGHTA and CDR2 FQGNSA.

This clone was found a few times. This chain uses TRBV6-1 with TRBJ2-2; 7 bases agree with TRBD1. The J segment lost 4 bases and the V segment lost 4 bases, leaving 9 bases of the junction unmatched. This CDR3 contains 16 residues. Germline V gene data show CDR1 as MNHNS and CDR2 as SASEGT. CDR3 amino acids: CASSGGTVPGTGELFF. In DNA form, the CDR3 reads TGTGCCAGCAGTGGGGGGACAGTCCCCGGCACCGGGGAGCTGTTTTTT.

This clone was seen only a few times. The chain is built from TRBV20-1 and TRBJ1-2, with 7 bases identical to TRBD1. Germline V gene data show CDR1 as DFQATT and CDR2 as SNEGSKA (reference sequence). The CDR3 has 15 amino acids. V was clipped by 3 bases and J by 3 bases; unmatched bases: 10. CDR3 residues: CSASSGEGAHYGYTF. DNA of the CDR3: TGCAGTGCTAGTTCTGGGGAGGGGGCTCACTATGGCTACACCTTC.

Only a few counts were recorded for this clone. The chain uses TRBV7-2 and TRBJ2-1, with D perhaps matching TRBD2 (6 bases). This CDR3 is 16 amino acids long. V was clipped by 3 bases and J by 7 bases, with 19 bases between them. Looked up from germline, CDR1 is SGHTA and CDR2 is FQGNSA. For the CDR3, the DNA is TGTGCCAGCAGCTTGACGGCGGGATCAGGCCGGAATGAGCAGTTCTTC. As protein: CASSLTAGSGRNEQFF.